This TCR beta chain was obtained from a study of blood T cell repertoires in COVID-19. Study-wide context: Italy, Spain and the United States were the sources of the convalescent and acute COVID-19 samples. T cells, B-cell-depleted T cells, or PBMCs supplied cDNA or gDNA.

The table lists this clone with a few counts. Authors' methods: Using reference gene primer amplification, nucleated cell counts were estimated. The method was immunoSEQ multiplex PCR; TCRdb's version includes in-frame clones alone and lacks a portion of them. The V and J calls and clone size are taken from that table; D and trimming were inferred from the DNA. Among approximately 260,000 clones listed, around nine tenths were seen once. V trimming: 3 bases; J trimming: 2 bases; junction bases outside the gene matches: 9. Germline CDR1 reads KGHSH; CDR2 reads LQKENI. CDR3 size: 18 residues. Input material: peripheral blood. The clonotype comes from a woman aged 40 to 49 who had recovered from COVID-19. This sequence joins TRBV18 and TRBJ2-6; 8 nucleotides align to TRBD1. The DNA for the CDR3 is TGTGCCAGCTCACCTTCGGACAGGGCCCAGGCTGGGGCCAACGTCCTGACTTTC. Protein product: CASSPSDRAQAGANVLTF.